Listed here are 20 T cell receptor beta chains from one sample, sequenced in a study of response to subunit inactivated influenza vaccine (dated by TCRdb to about 2018). The method behind the library was RT-PCR. Sequencer: Illumina HiSeq 2500. TCRdb redid the processing of the public reads, applying fastp at Q25 and MiXCR, and retained in-frame beta chains. Rows with one shared CDR3 protein collapse into an entry with the most common genes and DNA. In this sample the table shows approximately 680,000 distinct CDR3 sequences, 15% to 18% of which occur a single time. Roughly 12% of the sample belongs to the ten largest clones. This specimen consisted of PBMCs from blood, obtained about 13 days after vaccination. Every receptor here comes from a man between 50 and 59 years old who received an inactivated influenza vaccine. Donor details come from another sample of the same person, matched by shared clones.

The J gene is TRBJ1-6, the V gene TRBV4-2, with TRBD1 identical over 8 bases. Germline CDR1 and CDR2: LGHNA and YNFKEQ. The V segment lost 1 base and the J segment 10 bases; nucleotides outside the gene matches: 6. CDR3 length equals 15 residues. The CDR3 coding sequence is TGTGCCAGCAGCCAAGCCGACAGGGGTGACTCACCCCTCCACTTT. It translates to CASSQADRGDSPLHF.

This clonotype has a count of ten or more. J is TRBJ2-1 and V is TRBV12-3 or TRBV12-4; D call uncertain. The CDR3 extends over 13 amino acids. Trimming shortened V by 5 bases and J by 7 bases, and 12 bases separated the two germline ends. The CDR3 here is CASSPRTGNEQFF. In DNA form, the CDR3 reads TGTGCCAGCAGTCCCCGGACCGGGAATGAGCAGTTCTTC.

This clonotype showed up many times. This sequence joins TRBV12-3 or TRBV12-4 and TRBJ2-7, with D possibly TRBD2 on 6 matching bases. This CDR3 is 13 amino acids long. Trimming pared 3 bases from V and 6 bases from J, leaving 12 bases between. The CDR3 bases are TGTGCCAGCAGTTTGGGGGGTACGAGCGAGCAGTACTTC. Its translation is CASSLGGTSEQYF.

The J gene is TRBJ1-2, the V gene TRBV7-9, with 7 bases that match TRBD1. The CDR3 runs to 14 residues. From germline, CDR1 is SEHNR and CDR2 FQNEAQ (reference sequence). Trimming cost V 3 bases and J 4 bases; bases outside gene matches: 5. The CDR3 DNA follows: TGTGCCAGCAGCTTGACAGGGACTCCCTATGGCTACACCTTC. This translates into CASSLTGTPYGYTF.

This clonotype has a handful of counts. V and J are TRBV12-3 or TRBV12-4 and TRBJ1-2; TRBD1 agrees at 9 bases. This CDR3 has 13 amino acids. The ends lost 5 bases at V and 8 bases at J; junction bases unmatched: 6. For the CDR3, the DNA is TGTGCCAGCAGTACCGGGACAGGGACCGGCTACACCTTC. This sequence encodes CASSTGTGTGYTF.

V usage is TRBV6-2 or TRBV6-3 and J usage is TRBJ2-7, with 7 bases identical to TRBD2. The trim removed 2 bases at V and 5 bases at J, leaving 6 bases unmatched. This CDR3 is 14 amino acids long. In germline, CDR1 is MNHEY, CDR2 SVGEGT. This chain's CDR3 is CASSYSQGLNEQYF. CDR3 DNA sequence: TGTGCCAGCAGTTACAGCCAGGGACTAAACGAGCAGTACTTC.

V and J are TRBV7-9 and TRBJ2-7; no definite D call. Between the trimmed V and J ends, which lost 2 bases and 5 bases, there was a span of 7 bases. This CDR3 region has 12 residues. Germline values: CDR1 SEHNR, CDR2 FQNEAQ (reference sequence). CDR3 amino acids: CASSLYGHEQYF. In nucleotides, the CDR3 is TGTGCCAGCAGCTTATATGGCCACGAGCAGTACTTC.

This clonotype was observed at least ten times. The J gene is TRBJ2-6, the V gene TRBV12-3 or TRBV12-4; TRBD2 might be the D (5 bases). The CDR3 runs to 15 residues. V was clipped by 6 bases and J by 3 bases, with 12 bases between them. The CDR3 DNA reads TGTGCCAGCAGCCCCTCAGGAGGTGGGGCCAACGTCCTGACTTTC. The encoded protein is CASSPSGGGANVLTF.

CDR3 residues: CASSLIRGQETQYF. CDR3 in DNA: TGTGCCAGCAGCTTGATCAGGGGCCAAGAGACCCAGTACTTC. J is TRBJ2-5 and V is TRBV5-6; D is perhaps TRBD1 (6 bases). V was shortened by 1 base and J by 1 base, with 8 bases between the two germline ends. The germline gives CDR1 SGHDT, CDR2 YYEEEE. This CDR3 is built from 14 residues.

This chain connects TRBV7-9 to TRBJ2-3; a weak D match, TRBD1 (5 bases). Germline lookup yields CDR1 SEHNR and CDR2 FQNEAQ (reference sequence). V lost 0 bases and J 2 bases, leaving 12 bases between the germline ends. The CDR3 is 16 residues long. The CDR3 sequence is CASSLAKTGHTDTQYF. As DNA, the CDR3 is TGTGCCAGCAGCTTAGCGAAAACAGGCCACACAGATACGCAGTATTTT.

The chain couples TRBV7-7 to TRBJ2-5, with TRBD1 identical over 11 bases. Losses at the gene ends were 5 bases for V and 5 bases for J; bases not matched to a gene: 10. The CDR3 is made up of 16 amino acids. Per germline, CDR1 SSHAT and CDR2 FNYEAQ (reference sequence). The CDR3 region is CASSPSGTGGRETQYF. The CDR3 DNA sequence: TGTGCCAGCAGCCCCTCCGGGACAGGGGGTAGGGAGACCCAGTACTTC.

V and J are TRBV2 and TRBJ2-3, with 9 bases fitting TRBD2. This CDR3 has 13 amino acids. V was clipped by 8 bases and J by 3 bases; unmatched bases: 3. Germline V gene sequence: CDR1 SNHLY, CDR2 FYNNEI. CDR3 coding DNA: TGTGCCAGCCAGGCGGGAGGGACAGATACGCAGTATTTT. Protein: CASQAGGTDTQYF.

Only a few counts were recorded for this clonotype. The chain links TRBV27 to TRBJ2-7; 13 bases are a match to TRBD2. Per the germline V gene, CDR1 is MNHEY and CDR2 is SMNVEV (reference sequence). The CDR3 has 18 residues. V lost 2 bases, J lost 7 bases, and 14 bases stayed unmatched. The CDR3 loop reads CASSLTGTSGALRREQYF. Here the CDR3 DNA reads TGTGCCAGCAGTTTAACCGGGACTAGCGGGGCACTCCGTAGGGAGCAGTACTTC.

The V gene is TRBV7-2, the J gene TRBJ1-6; 7 bases are a match to TRBD1. This CDR3 contains 16 residues. CDR1 and CDR2 (germline): SGHTA, FQGNSA. With 5 bases clipped from V and 10 bases from J, the junction kept 14 bases outside the gene matches. The CDR3 spells CASSEGQIMNGSPLHF. The CDR3 DNA sequence: TGTGCCAGCAGCGAGGGACAGATCATGAATGGATCACCCCTCCACTTT.

This clonotype has at least ten counts. The chain links TRBV12-3 or TRBV12-4 to TRBJ1-6, with 11 positions matching TRBD1. This CDR3 has 15 amino acids. Trimming cost V 8 bases and J 6 bases; bases outside gene matches: 6. CDR3 amino acids: CASALGQGANSPLHF. The CDR3 coding sequence is TGTGCCAGCGCGCTTGGACAGGGGGCTAATTCACCCCTCCACTTT.

The rearrangement joins TRBV5-1 to TRBJ1-2, with a possible D match to TRBD1 (5 bases). CDR3 size: 13 residues. The ends were cut back, 7 bases at V and 6 bases at J, with 16 bases in the middle. CDR1 is SGHRS, CDR2 YFSETQ, per germline. The DNA of the CDR3 is TGCGCCAGCGGTGAGGGACCAAAGGATGGCTACACCTTC. It codes for CASGEGPKDGYTF.

V gene TRBV6-2 or TRBV6-3 combines with J gene TRBJ1-1; D gene uncertain. The V end was cut by 6 bases, the J end by 0 bases, with 14 bases between. This CDR3 has 15 residues. The germline V gene has CDR1 MNHEY and CDR2 SVGEGT. The DNA of the CDR3 is TGTGCCAGCAGCTCCCCCCCCGTGATGAACACTGAAGCTTTCTTT. Translating it yields CASSSPPVMNTEAFF.

This clonotype showed up just a few times. The chain employs TRBV4-1 and TRBJ1-5; D gene unclear. The CDR3 is made up of 20 amino acids. The V gene lost 0 bases and the J gene lost 5 bases, with 26 bases spanning the gap. The germline CDR1 and CDR2 sequences are MGHRA and YSYEKL. CDR3 protein: CASSQEYFQLTGPSDQPQHF. For the CDR3, the DNA is TGCGCCAGCAGCCAAGAATATTTCCAATTGACCGGCCCGAGCGATCAGCCCCAGCATTTT.

This clonotype was counted ten times or more. The chain is built from TRBV6-4 and TRBJ2-1; D is undetermined. Germline assignment: CDR1 MRHNA and CDR2 SNTAGT. The CDR3 totals 13 residues. Trimming shortened V by 4 bases and J by 4 bases, and 8 bases separated the two germline ends. The CDR3 DNA sequence: TGTGCCAGCAGTGTAGACCGATACAATGAGCAGTTCTTC. Its protein product is CASSVDRYNEQFF.

This chain uses TRBV4-1 with TRBJ2-5; D unclear. V dropped 4 bases and J dropped 5 bases, with 11 bases sitting between them. CDR3 length: 13 amino acids. CDR1 is MGHRA and CDR2 is YSYEKL in the germline V gene. This CDR3 is CASSPGVAETQYF. The CDR3 DNA reads as TGCGCCAGCAGCCCTGGGGTAGCTGAGACCCAGTACTTC.